These 31 T cell receptor beta chains were all obtained from the same sample, sequenced in a study of blood T cell repertoires in COVID-19. Only in-frame clones appear in the TCRdb table, and some are missing; sequencing was by immunoSEQ multiplex PCR. Of about 200,000 clones listed, 70% to 85% are singletons. The sequencing input was peripheral blood. The receptors were gathered from a human donor with acute or convalescent COVID-19. The donor label of this sample is uncertain.

V usage is TRBV19 and J usage is TRBJ1-1; weak D call: TRBD1 (6 bases). The CDR3 sequence is 13 residues long. Trimming left V 6 bases short and J 4 bases short, with 12 bases between. Germline CDR1 reads LNHDA; CDR2 reads SQIVND (reference sequence). The CDR3 nucleotides read TGTGCCAGTAGGAATAGGGGGATCACTGAAGCTTTCTTT. It codes for CASRNRGITEAFF.

The sample holds a few counts of this clone. The V call is TRBV11-2, the J call TRBJ1-1; D gene uncertain. The CDR3 is made up of 12 amino acids. V lost 5 bases, J lost 4 bases, and 8 bases lay in between. Germline CDR1 reads SGHAT; CDR2 reads FQNNGV. The CDR3 region has the DNA TGTGCCAGCAGCCGAGCCGGCACTGAAGCTTTCTTT. Protein: CASSRAGTEAFF.

The chain has TRBV29-1 and TRBJ1-1; 12 bases align to TRBD1. V shed 8 bases and J 1 base; nucleotides not matched to a gene: 8. Germline loops: CDR1 SQVTM, CDR2 ANQGSEA. The CDR3 is 15 amino acids. The CDR3 coding sequence is TGCAGCTCCCCCGGGACAGGGGGCGCGAACACTGAAGCTTTCTTT. Its protein is CSSPGTGGANTEAFF.

The sample holds a few counts of this clone. V is TRBV18 and J is TRBJ2-1; the match to TRBD2 covers 7 bases. Germline CDR1 is KGHSH and CDR2 is LQKENI. The CDR3 covers 14 residues. The V segment lost 3 bases and the J segment 7 bases; nucleotides outside the gene matches: 6. Here the CDR3 reads CASSPASGGNEQFF. The CDR3 coding sequence is TGTGCCAGCTCACCGGCTAGCGGAGGGAATGAGCAGTTCTTC.

In this sample, this clone turned up once. The J gene is TRBJ1-5, the V gene TRBV6-5, with 7 bases matching TRBD1. The germline V gene encodes CDR1 MNHEY and CDR2 SVGAGI. The J segment lost 3 bases and the V segment lost 4 bases, leaving 6 bases of the junction unmatched. The CDR3 loop spans 15 amino acids. The DNA of the CDR3 is TGTGCCAGCAGTTCCGGGACAGCTATCAATCAGCCCCAGCATTTT. Amino acid sequence: CASSSGTAINQPQHF.

This clone appeared a few times. J is TRBJ2-7 and V is TRBV3-1 (or the pseudogene TRBV3-2); 12 bases match TRBD2. CDR1 LGHDT and CDR2 YNNKEL come from the germline V gene (reference sequence). The CDR3 is 13 residues long. Trimming removed 4 bases from V and 5 bases from J; junction bases left unmatched: 0. CDR3 region: CASSRTSGNEQYF. The CDR3 nucleotides are TGTGCCAGCAGCCGGACTAGCGGGAACGAGCAGTACTTC.

This chain uses TRBV5-4 with TRBJ2-5; D uncertain. The ends were cut back, 3 bases at V and 2 bases at J, with 5 bases in the middle. Germline V gene sequence: CDR1 SGHNT, CDR2 YYREEE (reference sequence). CDR3 length: 12 amino acids. In nucleotides, the CDR3 is TGTGCCAGCAGCTGGCCTCAAGAGACCCAGTACTTC. This sequence encodes CASSWPQETQYF.

This clone was seen only a few times. This sequence joins TRBV28 and TRBJ2-7; D gene unclear. Trimming removed 0 bases at V and 11 bases at J, with 14 bases between. CDR3 length equals 13 residues. The germline CDR1 and CDR2 sequences are MDHEN and SYDVKM. CDR3 protein: CASSLWEQPWKYF. CDR3 in DNA: TGTGCCAGCAGTTTATGGGAACAGCCTTGGAAGTACTTC.

This chain connects TRBV12-3 or TRBV12-4 to TRBJ2-1; 7 nucleotides line up with TRBD2. The CDR3 has 13 residues. After removal of 6 bases from V and 8 bases from J, the junction contained 7 bases not matched to a gene. CDR3 DNA: TGTGCCAGCAGCCTCGGGGGGTTTGATGAGCAGTTCTTC. It specifies CASSLGGFDEQFF.

This sequence joins TRBV11-2 and TRBJ2-7, with TRBD2 identical over 13 bases. The CDR3 sequence is 16 residues long. Trimming at V came to 5 bases and at J to 3 bases, leaving 7 bases not matched to a gene. The germline CDR1 and CDR2 sequences are SGHAT and FQNNGV. CDR3 loop: CASSVGLAGRSYEQYF. The CDR3 DNA reads as TGTGCCAGCAGCGTGGGACTAGCGGGACGAAGCTACGAGCAGTACTTC.

In this sample, this clone turned up once. The J gene is TRBJ2-7, the V gene TRBV6-6, with a weak D call TRBD1 (5 bases). This CDR3 is 14 amino acids long. Looked up from germline, CDR1 is MNHNY and CDR2 is SVGAGI (reference sequence). V lost 2 bases, J lost 4 bases, and 12 bases lay in between. CDR3 sequence: CASSYAPQGYEQYF. The CDR3 nucleotides read TGTGCCAGCAGTTACGCTCCTCAGGGTTACGAGCAGTACTTC.

V gene TRBV6-2 or TRBV6-3 combines with J gene TRBJ2-1, with 8 positions matching TRBD2. Looked up from germline, CDR1 is MNHEY and CDR2 is SVGEGT. The CDR3 is 14 amino acids. The V and J ends lost 5 bases and 7 bases, in that order; junction bases with no gene match: 7. The CDR3 DNA reads TGTGCCAGCAGTCTTAGCGGGACGGGAAATGAGCAGTTCTTC. This gives the protein CASSLSGTGNEQFF.

V and J are TRBV19 and TRBJ1-1; TRBD1 matches at 8 bases. CDR3 size: 15 residues. V gave up 4 bases and J gave up 5 bases; unmatched junction bases: 9. Germline CDR1 and CDR2: LNHDA and SQIVND (reference sequence). The CDR3 loop is CASSTLRDRQTEAFF. CDR3 DNA: TGTGCCAGTAGTACCCTCCGGGACAGGCAGACTGAAGCTTTCTTT.

The chain links TRBV3-1 (or the pseudogene TRBV3-2) to TRBJ2-3; D unclear. V lost 0 bases and J lost 7, with 5 bases in between. The germline V gene has CDR1 LGHDT and CDR2 YNNKEL (reference sequence). This CDR3 spans 12 amino acids. The CDR3 sequence: CASSQDQNTQYF. CDR3 sequence (DNA): TGTGCCAGCAGCCAAGACCAAAATACGCAGTATTTT.

The rearrangement uses TRBV12-3 or TRBV12-4 and TRBJ1-1; D remains ambiguous. There are 12 residues in the CDR3. The V and J ends lost 6 bases and 5 bases respectively, with 10 bases between them. The CDR3 reads CASSPGVTEAFF. The DNA of the CDR3 is TGTGCCAGCAGCCCCGGGGTTACTGAAGCTTTCTTT.

This clone was observed a few times. This sequence joins TRBV5-4 and TRBJ1-2; D is ambiguous. The CDR3 runs 15 residues. Germline loops: CDR1 SGHNT, CDR2 YYREEE (reference sequence). V gave up 4 bases and J gave up 0 bases, with 13 bases separating them. CDR3 coding DNA: TGTGCCAGCAGCCCCCTCGAGGAGTCTAACTATGGCTACACCTTC. Translated: CASSPLEESNYGYTF. Full variable domain (missing parts from reference TRBV5-4 and TRBJ1-2): ETGVTQSPTHLIKTRGQQVTLRCSSQSGHNTVSWYQQALGQGPQFIFQYYREEENGRGNFPPRFSGLQFPNYSSELNVNALELDDSALYLCASSPLEESNYGYTFGSGTRLTVV.

This clone was recorded once. The genes are TRBV6-2 or TRBV6-3 and TRBJ1-5; 10 positions match TRBD1. Looked up from germline, CDR1 is MNHEY and CDR2 is SVGEGT. Trimming cost V 6 bases and J 3 bases; bases outside gene matches: 8. The CDR3 consists of 16 residues. CDR3 sequence reads: CASSNEGQGINQPQHF. As DNA, the CDR3 is TGTGCCAGCAGCAATGAGGGACAGGGGATCAATCAGCCCCAGCATTTT.

The chain combines TRBV18 with TRBJ2-7; D may be TRBD1 (6 bases). V lost 4 bases to trimming and J lost 0 bases, with 7 bases between them. Germline V lookup: CDR1 KGHSH, CDR2 LQKENI. The CDR3 runs 13 residues. The CDR3 sequence is CASSRTVSYEQYF. CDR3 sequence (DNA): TGTGCCAGCTCACGGACAGTCTCCTACGAGCAGTACTTC.

The V gene is TRBV27, the J gene TRBJ1-6, with 11 bases lining up with TRBD1. Trimming cost V 2 bases and J 10 bases; bases outside gene matches: 7. Per the germline V gene, CDR1 is MNHEY and CDR2 is SMNVEV (reference sequence). The CDR3 has 16 amino acids. The CDR3 region has the DNA TGTGCCAGCAGTTTAAGGACAGGGGGCGCCGGATCACCCCTCCACTTT. Translating it yields CASSLRTGGAGSPLHF.

Only a few counts were recorded for this clone. This chain uses TRBV5-1 with TRBJ2-3, with 9 bases identical to TRBD1. V shed 3 bases, J shed 4 bases, and the junction held 6 bases outside the gene matches. This CDR3 is 15 amino acids long. The V gene's germline CDR1 is SGHRS and CDR2 YFSETQ. In DNA, the CDR3 is TGCGCCAGCAGCTCTTACAGGGGGCAGGCAGATACGCAGTATTTT. Protein: CASSSYRGQADTQYF. Together with reference TRBV5-1 and TRBJ2-3, the CDR3 gives the full variable domain: KAGVTQTPRYLIKTRGQQVTLSCSPISGHRSVSWYQQTPGQGLQFLFEYFSETQRNKGNFPGRFSGRQFSNSRSEMNVSTLELGDSALYLCASSSYRGQADTQYFGPGTRLTVL.

This chain uses TRBV5-1 with TRBJ2-1; possibly TRBD2 for D (6 bases). Germline CDR1 is SGHRS and CDR2 is YFSETQ. V was cut by 4 bases and J by 0 bases, with 20 bases left in between. CDR3 size: 18 residues. CDR3 sequence reads: CASSPYIAVLSSYNEQFF. CDR3 nucleotide sequence: TGCGCCAGCAGCCCTTATATAGCGGTCTTAAGCTCCTACAATGAGCAGTTCTTC.

This clone was seen a few times. The chain uses TRBV24-1 and TRBJ2-2; TRBD2 matches 8 bases. From germline, CDR1 is KGHDR and CDR2 SFDVKD. The CDR3 consists of 13 residues. The J segment lost 7 bases and the V segment lost 8 bases, leaving 5 bases of the junction unmatched. The chain's CDR3 is CATKRESYGELFF. CDR3 coding DNA: TGTGCCACCAAGCGGGAGAGTTACGGGGAGCTGTTTTTT.

V is TRBV27 and J is TRBJ1-2; a weak D match, TRBD1 (5 bases). The CDR3 loop spans 16 amino acids. CDR1 MNHEY and CDR2 SMNVEV come from the germline V gene (reference sequence). The V gene lost 5 bases and the J gene lost 4 bases, with 20 bases spanning the gap. This CDR3 reads CASSPSIPQGRYGYTF. The CDR3 DNA reads TGTGCCAGCAGTCCCTCCATCCCCCAGGGCCGCTATGGCTACACCTTC.

The sample holds a few counts of this clone. This chain uses TRBV28 with TRBJ1-1; D may be TRBD1 (6 bases). Germline CDR1 is MDHEN and CDR2 is SYDVKM. This CDR3 is built from 15 residues. The V end was cut by 6 bases, the J end by 4 bases, with 18 bases between. The CDR3 sequence: CASSPRQQGSTEAFF. The DNA for the CDR3 is TGTGCCAGCAGCCCCCGTCAACAGGGTAGCACTGAAGCTTTCTTT.

The CDR3 DNA reads as TGTGCCAGCAAGGTACAGCCTGGAAACACCATATATTTT. Translated, it gives CASKVQPGNTIYF. The V gene is TRBV6-5, the J gene TRBJ1-3; D remains unclear. The CDR3 consists of 13 residues. Germline loops: CDR1 MNHEY, CDR2 SVGAGI. The germline V and J ends were trimmed by 7 bases and 2 bases, with 9 bases remaining between them.

The V gene is TRBV9, the J gene TRBJ1-6, with TRBD1 identical over 7 bases. The CDR3 has 14 residues. V lost 1 base, J lost 5 bases, and 0 bases stayed unmatched. Germline lookup yields CDR1 SGDLS and CDR2 YYNGEE. Written as DNA, the CDR3 is TGTGCCAGCAGCGTACAGGGGGATAATTCACCCCTCCACTTT. This sequence encodes CASSVQGDNSPLHF.

The chain carries TRBV19 and TRBJ2-4, with D unresolved. This CDR3 region has 14 residues. V lost 5 bases and J 0 bases, leaving 8 bases between the germline ends. Germline loops: CDR1 LNHDA, CDR2 SQIVND (reference sequence). The CDR3 loop reads CASSRLLAKNIQYF. The CDR3 region has the DNA TGTGCCAGTAGTCGGTTGCTAGCCAAAAACATTCAGTACTTC. Filled out from reference TRBV19 and TRBJ2-4, the complete variable domain reads DGGITQSPKYLFRKEGQNVTLSCEQNLNHDAMYWYRQDPGQGLRLIYYSQIVNDFQKGDIAEGYSVSREKKESFPLTVTSAQKNPTAFYLCASSRLLAKNIQYFGAGTRLSVL.

The CDR3 is CASSPSYYGYTF. DNA for the CDR3: TGTGCCAGCAGCCCGAGCTACTATGGCTACACCTTC. The chain carries TRBV9 and TRBJ1-2; unclear D gene. The V gene lost 4 bases and the J gene lost 3 bases, with 7 bases spanning the gap. This CDR3 has 12 residues. The germline CDR1 and CDR2 sequences are SGDLS and YYNGEE.

The chain links TRBV6-5 to TRBJ1-2, with D unresolved. Germline CDR1 MNHEY, CDR2 SVGAGI. This CDR3 comprises 11 residues. Trimming cost V 4 bases and J 2 bases, with 2 bases left between them. CDR3 protein: CASSSNYGYTF. The CDR3 nucleotides read TGTGCCAGCAGTTCAAACTATGGCTACACCTTC.

The chain employs TRBV19 and TRBJ2-7; D remains ambiguous. The CDR3 covers 16 residues. Trimming removed 1 base from V and 4 bases from J, with 17 bases in between. In germline, CDR1 is LNHDA, CDR2 SQIVND (reference sequence). CDR3 sequence reads: CASSIVWKESRYEQYF. As DNA, the CDR3 is TGTGCCAGTAGTATAGTGTGGAAGGAGAGTAGATACGAGCAGTACTTC.

With regard to this clone: Sequence at one end of the junction differs from germline and may be a read error. The rearrangement joins TRBV7-8 to TRBJ2-7; 11 bases match TRBD2. CDR3 length equals 15 residues. The germline V gene encodes CDR1 SGHVS and CDR2 FQNEAQ. CDR3 DNA sequence: TGTGCCAGCAGCCTAGCGGGAGGACTCTCCTACGAGCAGTACTTC. The encoded protein is CASSLAGGLSYEQYF.